This T cell receptor (beta chain) was sequenced in a study of shared clonotypes between healthy human individuals (dated by TCRdb to 2018 to 2020). Study-wide context: The cohort comprised two women and a few men aged 18 to 49 years. Leukapheresis yielded between about 0.94 and 8.9 billion PBMCs per donor. To estimate repertoire size and how much clonotype sharing occurs between individuals, the study deeply sequenced the blood TCR repertoires of roughly 5 healthy adults. Libraries were prepared and TCR repertoires were sequenced by different laboratories using diverse techniques, in order to increase sequencing depth and limit assay-specific biases.

The trim is 6 bases for V and 5 bases for J, with a gap of 14 bases between the germline ends. The CDR3 spans 13 residues, from the cysteine through the phenylalanine. Just CDR3 DNA is preserved here, 39 bases in frame from base 1. CDR1 and CDR2 are read off the germline V gene as ENHRY and SYGVKD. The paper's findings and limits, for the study overall: The genetic and exposure-history diversity represented was limited by the small number of donors. Sampling was limited to blood, and TCR repertoires in tissue likely differ from TCR repertoires in blood. Based on pairwise subsampling, the degree of clonotype sharing among donors was expected to be affected by sequencing depth.

About this clone: It lacks a known antigen. No much larger clone is present one base from it, and per-base qualities are unavailable.

Healthy HIV-negative adults with no recently reported acute infections or vaccinations were included as donors. Every donor was a Caucasian adult residing in Nashville, Tennessee, USA. In the unsorted samples, roughly 90 million PBMCs were counted, and genomic DNA was extracted using the QIAamp DNA Blood Mini kit. After blood collection by leukapheresis, PBMCs were isolated using Ficoll-Histopaque density gradient centrifugation and then cryopreserved in the vapor phase of liquid nitrogen. Using the deep immunoSEQ assay, multiplex PCR amplified TCR CDR3 regions from genomic DNA. Extracted genomic DNA from each cell subset was spread evenly across all wells of several immunoSEQ 96-well plates, with each plate serving as a replicate. For unsorted PBMC, each replicate PCR was loaded with about 270 ng genomic DNA, equivalent to around 30,000 T cell genomes. Unsorted PBMC genomic DNA was sequenced across ten immunoSEQ deep assay plates. Purified libraries were quantified with a Qubit 3.0 fluorometer, sized on a Bioanalyzer 2100, and re-quantified with the KAPA Library Quantification kit. Every immunoSEQ 96-well plate was sequenced on a dedicated single-read 150-cycle Illumina NextSeq 550 flow cell. Per the authors' processing: Because the immunoSEQ output held only junctional sequences and lacked quality scores, the filtering could not match the filtering applied to full-length reads. To assign V/J genes and CDR3, sequences were annotated against IMGT germline references using PyIR, a Python wrapper for IgBLAST v1.9. Reads were filtered out if the reads had weak V/J assignments (E-value above 1e-6), no CDR3, stop codons, out-of-frame junctions, or ambiguous translated residues. V3J clonotypes were defined by identical inferred V gene, J gene, and CDR3 amino acid sequence. To compute the percentage overlap between repertoires, the number of shared unique clonotypes was divided by the size of the smaller repertoire. Three approaches were used to assess repertoire richness: RTK rarefaction, the Chao1 estimator, and Recon v2.1 estimates of unobserved clonotypes. This immuneACCESS table, as held by TCRdb, lists in-frame sequences with V and J called but not all clones. Of the missing ones, under half trace to an unresolved V gene in checked studies; the others have no known cause. The V and J calls and clone size were taken over from that table, and D and trimming were inferred from the DNA. This sample has hundreds of thousands of clones in its table, and 75% to 85% of those were observed once. The top ten constitute 13% of the sample.

The chain joins TRBV10-3 to TRBJ2-7; the D gene is possibly TRBD1 or TRBD2, each agreeing over 5 bases. The receptor comes from a woman in her forties in good health. Some clones in this sample may be carry-over from other donors' samples. Sequencing was done on a sample of PBMCs. Read as DNA, the sequence is TGTGCCATCAGCGACGGCCGAGGGGACGAGCAGTACTTC. The translation is CAISDGRGDEQYF.